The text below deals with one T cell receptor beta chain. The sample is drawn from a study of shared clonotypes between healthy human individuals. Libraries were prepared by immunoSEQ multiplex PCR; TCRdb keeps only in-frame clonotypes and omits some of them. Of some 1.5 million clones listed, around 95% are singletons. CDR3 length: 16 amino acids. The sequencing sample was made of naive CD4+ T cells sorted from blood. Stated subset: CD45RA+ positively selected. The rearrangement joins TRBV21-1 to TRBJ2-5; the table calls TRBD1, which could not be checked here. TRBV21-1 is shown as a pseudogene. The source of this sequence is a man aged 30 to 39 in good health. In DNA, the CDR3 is TGTGCCAGCAGCGCCCCTTCGGGACAGGACCAAGAGACCCAGTACTTC. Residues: CASSAPSGQDQETQYF.